What follows are 16 T cell receptor beta chains derived from one specimen sequenced in a study of blood T cells in healthy people across ages. The authors ran a second PCR of about 6 to 12 cycles using a sample-barcoded 5' primer and a J-beta primer mix. TCRdb ran MiXCR on the 5' RACE reads and lists one entry per CDR3 protein. This sample yields some 1.8 million distinct CDR3 sequences, of which about two fifths are seen a single time; about 21% belongs to the top ten. Sequences were obtained from blood. Receptor source: a human donor in good health.

V gene TRBV5-6 combines with J gene TRBJ1-2; D is unresolved. Trimming stripped 5 bases from V and 6 bases from J, with 11 bases between. CDR1 and CDR2 (germline): SGHDT, YYEEEE. This CDR3 region has 12 residues. The CDR3 spells CASSRAENGYTF. The CDR3 DNA reads as TGTGCCAGCAGTAGGGCAGAAAATGGCTACACCTTC.

This clonotype occurred a few times. The chain links TRBV6-2 or TRBV6-3 to TRBJ1-2, with D possibly being TRBD1 (6 bases). This CDR3 is 15 amino acids long. V lost 7 bases, J lost 4 bases, and 19 bases lay in between. CDR1 and CDR2 (germline): MNHEY, SVGEGT. This chain's CDR3 is CASTDTGNSIYGYTF. For the CDR3, the DNA is TGTGCCAGCACCGATACAGGGAACTCCATCTATGGCTACACCTTC.

This clonotype appeared a few times. The V call is TRBV7-2, the J call TRBJ1-2, with 9 bases fitting TRBD1. CDR1 and CDR2 from the germline V gene are SGHTA and FQGNSA. Unmatched junction bases numbered 7, after V lost 3 bases and J lost 5 bases. The CDR3 covers 15 residues. CDR3: CASSFSPGQGYGYTF. The CDR3 bases are TGTGCCAGCAGCTTCTCACCGGGACAGGGATATGGCTACACCTTC.

This rearrangement joins TRBV20-1 to TRBJ1-2; TRBD1 agrees at 10 bases. Looked up from germline, CDR1 is DFQATT and CDR2 is SNEGSKA (reference sequence). Germline trimming cut 5 bases from V and 4 bases from J; bases unmatched to any gene: 10. The CDR3 runs 15 residues. The CDR3 is CSARDRGKGLYGYTF. CDR3 DNA: TGCAGTGCTCGGGACAGGGGAAAGGGGCTCTATGGCTACACCTTC.

The table lists this clonotype with many counts. The rearrangement uses TRBV20-1 and TRBJ2-3; D possibly corresponds to TRBD2 (7 bases). Germline CDR1 reads DFQATT; CDR2 reads SNEGSKA (reference sequence). The CDR3 runs 14 residues. The ends were cut back, 7 bases at V and 4 bases at J, with 18 bases in the middle. The CDR3 spells CSVPRGGDADTQYF. The CDR3 DNA is TGCAGTGTACCTAGGGGGGGCGATGCAGATACGCAGTATTTT.

This chain uses TRBV4-1 with TRBJ2-1; TRBD1 or TRBD2 may be the D gene (6 bases each). This CDR3 region has 16 residues. The V and J ends lost 0 bases and 5 bases respectively, with 14 bases between them. The V gene's germline CDR1 is MGHRA and CDR2 YSYEKL. CDR3 nucleotide sequence: TGCGCCAGCAGCCAAGATCTCGGGGGCCTCGACAATGAGCAGTTCTTC. Translating it yields CASSQDLGGLDNEQFF.

The table lists this clonotype with a few counts. This rearrangement joins TRBV7-2 to TRBJ2-5, with a possible D match to TRBD2 (7 bases). Deletions cut 2 bases from V and 3 bases from J, with 16 bases between. CDR3 length: 16 amino acids. Per the germline V gene, CDR1 is SGHTA and CDR2 is FQGNSA. CDR3 protein: CASSLPRGAIKETQYF. The CDR3 nucleotides read TGTGCCAGCAGCTTACCCCGGGGGGCCATTAAAGAGACCCAGTACTTC.

This clonotype came up once. The V gene is TRBV7-9, the J gene TRBJ1-1; D gene unclear. The germline V gene has CDR1 SEHNR and CDR2 FQNEAQ (reference sequence). This CDR3 region has 12 residues. V gave up 3 bases and J gave up 5 bases, with 7 bases separating them. CDR3 nucleotides: TGTGCCAGCAGCTTTTACAAAACTGAAGCTTTCTTT. This sequence encodes CASSFYKTEAFF.

The chain joins TRBV20-1 to TRBJ2-1; 7 nucleotides line up with TRBD2. V was clipped by 3 bases and J by 7 bases; unmatched bases: 3. CDR1 and CDR2 from the germline V gene are DFQATT and SNEGSKA (reference sequence). The CDR3 is made up of 12 amino acids. CDR3 nucleotides: TGCAGTGCTAGCCCTAGCGGAAATGAGCAGTTCTTC. This encodes CSASPSGNEQFF.

CDR3 region: CASSSSSTAFYGYTF. CDR3 sequence (DNA): TGTGCCAGCAGCTCGTCGTCGACAGCCTTCTATGGCTACACCTTC. The J gene is TRBJ1-2, the V gene TRBV7-9; tentative D call: TRBD1 (5 bases). Germline V CDR1 and CDR2: SEHNR, FQNEAQ (reference sequence). The V gene lost 4 bases and the J gene lost 4 bases, with 16 bases spanning the gap. This CDR3 comprises 15 residues.

V is TRBV5-1 and J is TRBJ2-7; TRBD1 might be the D (7 bases). The V end lost 4 bases, the J end lost 2 bases, and 16 bases lay between the germline ends. The CDR3 sequence is 15 residues long. Germline loops: CDR1 SGHRS, CDR2 YFSETQ. CDR3 residues: CASSGAGGMAYEQYF. The CDR3 DNA is TGCGCCAGCAGCGGGGCAGGGGGGATGGCCTACGAGCAGTACTTC.

The CDR3 reads CASSPRSAEQFF. CDR3 DNA sequence: TGTGCCAGCAGCCCCCGCTCGGCTGAGCAGTTCTTC. This chain connects TRBV13 to TRBJ2-1; D uncertain. The CDR3 totals 12 residues. Germline CDR1 PRHDT, CDR2 FYEKMQ (reference sequence). Trimming removed 5 bases from V and 9 bases from J, with 11 bases in between.

The V gene is TRBV4-2, the J gene TRBJ2-6; the D is unclear. The CDR3 consists of 14 residues. The V gene lost 3 bases and the J gene lost 2 bases, with 5 bases spanning the gap. Germline assignment: CDR1 LGHNA and CDR2 YNFKEQ. The CDR3 region has the DNA TGTGCCAGCAGCCAGGAAACTGGGGCCAACGTCCTGACTTTC. It yields the protein CASSQETGANVLTF.

The chain is built from TRBV7-9 and TRBJ1-2; weak D call: TRBD1 (5 bases). The germline V and J ends were trimmed by 4 bases and 8 bases, with 14 bases remaining between them. The CDR3 covers 13 residues. The germline CDR1 and CDR2 sequences are SEHNR and FQNEAQ (reference sequence). As DNA, the CDR3 is TGTGCCAGCAGCTCGCTGACAGACGGGGGCTACACCTTC. Translated: CASSSLTDGGYTF. The full variable domain, rest sourced from reference TRBV7-9 and TRBJ1-2, is DTGVSQNPRHKITKRGQNVTFRCDPISEHNRLYWYRQTLGQGPEFLTYFQNEAQLEKSRLLSDRFSAERPKGSFSTLEIQRTEQGDSAMYLCASSSLTDGGYTFGSGTRLTVV.

J is TRBJ1-1 and V is TRBV7-2; 8 nucleotides match TRBD1. Germline trimming cut 7 bases from V and 1 base from J; bases unmatched to any gene: 11. The CDR3 consists of 16 residues. From germline, CDR1 is SGHTA and CDR2 FQGNSA. As DNA, the CDR3 is TGTGCCAGCAACAGACAGGGGCTAGGTACGAACACTGAAGCTTTCTTT. It specifies CASNRQGLGTNTEAFF. The full variable domain, with the rest looked up from reference TRBV7-2 and TRBJ1-1, is GAGVSQSPSNKVTEKGKDVELRCDPISGHTALYWYRQSLGQGLEFLIYFQGNSAPDKSGLPSDRFSAERTGGSVSTLTIQRTQQEDSAVYLCASNRQGLGTNTEAFFGQGTRLTVV.

The chain links TRBV10-3 to TRBJ2-1, with D perhaps matching TRBD2 (5 bases). Germline CDR1 reads ENHRY; CDR2 reads SYGVKD. This CDR3 comprises 14 residues. Deletions cut 7 bases from V and 0 bases from J, with 10 bases between. The CDR3 is CAINEGRSYNEQFF. Here the CDR3 DNA reads TGTGCCATCAACGAGGGCCGCTCCTACAATGAGCAGTTCTTC.